Listed below are T cell receptor beta chains from one sample, sequenced in a study of blood T cell repertoires in COVID-19. The data were produced by immunoSEQ multiplex PCR, yet TCRdb's version contains in-frame clones alone and is incomplete. This sample has around 250,000 clones, with just over 85% found just once. Sequenced material: PBMCs or T cells enriched from blood (not recorded which). The source is a young man who had recovered from COVID-19. Each CDR3 is given with its conserved first and last residue.

J: TRBJ1-2
V: TRBV15
CDR3: CATSSGYGYTF

J: TRBJ1-2
V: TRBV2
CDR3: CASSGVSGGYGYTF

J: TRBJ1-1
V: TRBV5-1
CDR3: CASSFNGQPDRNTEAFF

J: TRBJ2-7
V: TRBV7-2
CDR3: CASSLAGPSYEQYF

J: TRBJ1-5
V: TRBV6-5
CDR3: CASGREAHQPQHF

J: TRBJ2-7
V: TRBV30
CDR3: CAWSKAGEQYF

J: TRBJ2-2
V: TRBV30
CDR3: CAWSVRQVTGELFF

J: TRBJ2-2
V: TRBV3-1/TRBV3-2
CDR3: CASSAGQGPTTGELFF

J: TRBJ2-3
V: TRBV3-1/TRBV3-2
CDR3: CASSSTSGSTDTQYF

J: TRBJ2-5
V: TRBV5-1
CDR3: CASSWGIAGGIQETQYF

J: TRBJ2-2
V: TRBV29-1
CDR3: CSVRGGAGELFF

J: TRBJ2-5
V: TRBV9
CDR3: CASSVAQVRIGETQYF

J: TRBJ2-7
V: TRBV12-3/TRBV12-4
CDR3: CASSGETSQQYF

J: TRBJ1-6
V: TRBV15
CDR3: CATSRDQALNSPLHF

J: TRBJ2-1
V: TRBV10-2
CDR3: CASRGLAGVSNEQFF

J: TRBJ1-5
V: TRBV30
CDR3: CAWSGQGIFSNQPQHF

J: TRBJ1-5
V: TRBV12-3/TRBV12-4
CDR3: CASRDRVGQPQHF

J: TRBJ1-2
V: TRBV5-5
CDR3: CASSLARQGLDYGYTF

J: TRBJ2-7
V: TRBV28
CDR3: CASSSSGRGTYEQYF

J: TRBJ1-5
V: TRBV30
CDR3: CAWSQGYNQPQHF

J: TRBJ1-4
V: TRBV7-2
CDR3: CASSASGGAFEKLFF

J: TRBJ1-6
V: TRBV7-9
CDR3: CASSLGSPGVYSPLHF

J: TRBJ2-7
V: TRBV2
CDR3: CASRGRGGSLTEQYF

J: TRBJ1-5
V: TRBV4-1
CDR3: CASSQGTGGNQPQHF

J: TRBJ1-6
V: TRBV10-3
CDR3: CAISTGTGAGINSPLHF

J: TRBJ2-5
V: TRBV7-9
CDR3: CASSSGDIIQETQYF

J: TRBJ2-7
V: TRBV6-5
CDR3: CASSGTVYEQYF

J: TRBJ1-1
V: TRBV18
CDR3: CASSPPARRLATEAFF

J: TRBJ1-1
V: TRBV7-2
CDR3: CASRFGTGNTEAFF

J: TRBJ1-1
V: TRBV10-3
CDR3: CAISESALRGGMRTEAFF

J: TRBJ1-2
V: TRBV6-1
CDR3: CASSEGDRTYYGYTF

J: TRBJ2-7
V: TRBV30
CDR3: CAWSVPGSEQYF

J: TRBJ2-3
V: TRBV2
CDR3: CASQGPFTDTQYF

J: TRBJ2-3
V: TRBV2
CDR3: CASPSDTQYF

J: TRBJ2-7
V: TRBV3-1/TRBV3-2
CDR3: CASSLPSGGAYEQYF

J: TRBJ1-5
V: TRBV20-1
CDR3: CSASHVAAGNQPQHF

J: TRBJ1-1
V: TRBV11-2
CDR3: CASSYRQGASSGYTEAFF

J: TRBJ2-7
V: TRBV15
CDR3: CATSRDLREGRYEQYF

J: TRBJ1-5
V: TRBV19
CDR3: CASSSGGLVHQPQHF

J: TRBJ2-7
V: TRBV28
CDR3: CASSLLVGGTYEQYF

J: TRBJ2-5
V: TRBV5-4
CDR3: CASSLSQGFGETQYF

J: TRBJ2-7
V: TRBV4-2
CDR3: CASSLEGTSGSYEQYF

J: TRBJ2-7
V: TRBV12-3/TRBV12-4
CDR3: CASTRGYEQYF